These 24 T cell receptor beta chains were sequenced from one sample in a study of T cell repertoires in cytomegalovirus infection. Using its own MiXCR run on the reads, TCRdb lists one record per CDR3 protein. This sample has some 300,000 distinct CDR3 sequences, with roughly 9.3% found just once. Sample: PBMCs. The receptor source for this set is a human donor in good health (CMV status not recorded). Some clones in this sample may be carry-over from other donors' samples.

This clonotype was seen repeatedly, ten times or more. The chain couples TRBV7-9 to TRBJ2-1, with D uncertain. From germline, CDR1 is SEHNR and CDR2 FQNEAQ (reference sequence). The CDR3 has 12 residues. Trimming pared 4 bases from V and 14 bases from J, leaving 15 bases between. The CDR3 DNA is TGTGCCAGCAGCTCTGCTACCTACATTAAGTTCTTC. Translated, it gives CASSSATYIKFF. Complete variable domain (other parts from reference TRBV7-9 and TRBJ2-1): DTGVSQNPRHKITKRGQNVTFRCDPISEHNRLYWYRQTLGQGPEFLTYFQNEAQLEKSRLLSDRFSAERPKGSFSTLEIQRTEQGDSAMYLCASSSATYIKFFGPGTRLTVL.

In DNA form, the CDR3 reads TGTGCCATCAGTTGGAACAGGGAGTACGAGCAGTACGTC. It yields the protein CAISWNREYEQYV. This chain uses TRBV10-3 with TRBJ2-7; a possible D gene is TRBD1 (6 bases). Germline values: CDR1 ENHRY, CDR2 SYGVKD. The CDR3 covers 13 residues. With 5 bases removed from V and 4 bases from J, the gap between germline ends came to 12 bases.

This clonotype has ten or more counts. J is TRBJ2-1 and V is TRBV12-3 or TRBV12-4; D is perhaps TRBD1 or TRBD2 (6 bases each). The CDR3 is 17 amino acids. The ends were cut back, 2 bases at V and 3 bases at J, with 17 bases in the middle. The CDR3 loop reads CASSLPPGGKYYNEQFF. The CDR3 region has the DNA TGTGCCAGCAGTTTACCTCCCGGGGGCAAGTACTACAATGAGCAGTTCTTC.

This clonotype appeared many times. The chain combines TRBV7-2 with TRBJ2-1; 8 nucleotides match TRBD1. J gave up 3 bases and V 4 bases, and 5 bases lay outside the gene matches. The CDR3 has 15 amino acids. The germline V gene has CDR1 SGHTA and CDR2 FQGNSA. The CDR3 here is CASSSDRAGYNEQFF. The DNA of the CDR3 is TGTGCCAGCAGCTCGGACAGGGCGGGCTACAATGAGCAGTTCTTC.

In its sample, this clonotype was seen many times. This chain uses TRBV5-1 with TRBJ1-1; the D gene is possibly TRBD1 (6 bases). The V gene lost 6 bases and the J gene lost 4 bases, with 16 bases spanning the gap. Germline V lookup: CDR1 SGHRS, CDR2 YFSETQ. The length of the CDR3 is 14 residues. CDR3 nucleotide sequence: TGCGCCAGCAACGAAGGGGGTAGGGGCACTGAAGCTTTCTTT. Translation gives CASNEGGRGTEAFF.

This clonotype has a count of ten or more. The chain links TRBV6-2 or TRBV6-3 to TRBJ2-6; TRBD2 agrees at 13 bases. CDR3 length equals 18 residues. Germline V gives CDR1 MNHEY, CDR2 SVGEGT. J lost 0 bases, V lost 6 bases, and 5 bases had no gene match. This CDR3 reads CASSFGLAGVSGANVLTF. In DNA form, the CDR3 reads TGTGCCAGCAGCTTCGGACTAGCGGGAGTCTCTGGGGCCAACGTCCTGACTTTC.

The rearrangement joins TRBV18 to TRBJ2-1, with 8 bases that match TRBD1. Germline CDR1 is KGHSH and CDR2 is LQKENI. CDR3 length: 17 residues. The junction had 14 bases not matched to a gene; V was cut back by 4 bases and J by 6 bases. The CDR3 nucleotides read TGTGCCAGCTCACTCCCCTCGACAGGGGTTAGGGGCAATGAGCAGTTCTTC. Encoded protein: CASSLPSTGVRGNEQFF.

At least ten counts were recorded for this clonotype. As DNA, the CDR3 is TGTGCCAGCAGGCCTATTCCTTTGTCGGAGCTAAGCTATGGCTACACCTTC. As protein: CASRPIPLSELSYGYTF. V and J are TRBV28 and TRBJ1-2; D gene ambiguous. Trimming took 6 bases from V and 4 from J, leaving 24 bases between them. CDR3 length: 17 residues. Per germline, CDR1 MDHEN and CDR2 SYDVKM.

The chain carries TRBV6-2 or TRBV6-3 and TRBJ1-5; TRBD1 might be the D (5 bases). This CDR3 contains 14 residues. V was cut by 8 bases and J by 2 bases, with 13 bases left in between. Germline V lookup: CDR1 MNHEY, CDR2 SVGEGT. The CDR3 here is CASGGVGGNQPQHF. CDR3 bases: TGTGCCAGCGGGGGGGTTGGGGGCAATCAGCCCCAGCATTTT.

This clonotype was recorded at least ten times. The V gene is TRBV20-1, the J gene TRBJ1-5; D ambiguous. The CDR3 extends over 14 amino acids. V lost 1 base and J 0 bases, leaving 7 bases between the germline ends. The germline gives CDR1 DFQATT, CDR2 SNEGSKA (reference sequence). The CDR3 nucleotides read TGCAGTGCTAGAGCACAGACTAGCAATCAGCCCCAGCATTTT. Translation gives CSARAQTSNQPQHF.

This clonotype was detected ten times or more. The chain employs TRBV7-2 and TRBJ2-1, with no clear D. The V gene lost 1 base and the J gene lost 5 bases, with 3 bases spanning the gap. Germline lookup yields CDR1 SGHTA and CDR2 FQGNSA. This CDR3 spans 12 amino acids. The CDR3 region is CASSLVDNEQFF. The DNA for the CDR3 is TGTGCCAGCAGCTTAGTCGACAATGAGCAGTTCTTC.

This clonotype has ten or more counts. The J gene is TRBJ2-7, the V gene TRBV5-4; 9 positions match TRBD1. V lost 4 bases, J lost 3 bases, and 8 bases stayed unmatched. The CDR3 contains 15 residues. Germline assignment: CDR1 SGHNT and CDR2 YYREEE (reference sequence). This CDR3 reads CASSDTGGKGYEQYV. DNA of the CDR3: TGTGCCAGCAGCGACACAGGGGGCAAGGGCTACGAGCAGTACGTC.

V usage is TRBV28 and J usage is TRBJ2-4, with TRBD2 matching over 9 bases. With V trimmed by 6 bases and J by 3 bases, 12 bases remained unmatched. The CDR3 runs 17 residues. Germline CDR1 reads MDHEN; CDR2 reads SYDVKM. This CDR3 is CASSPGGGGGGKNIQYF. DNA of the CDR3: TGTGCCAGCAGCCCCGGCGGCGGGGGGGGGGGCAAAAACATTCAGTACTTC.

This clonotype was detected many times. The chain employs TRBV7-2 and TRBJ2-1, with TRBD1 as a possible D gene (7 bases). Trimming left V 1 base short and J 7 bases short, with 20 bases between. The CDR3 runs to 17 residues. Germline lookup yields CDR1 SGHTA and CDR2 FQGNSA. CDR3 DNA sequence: TGTGCCAGCAGCTTAGATGGGGGGCGTTCAGGGGGTAATGAGCAGTTCTTC. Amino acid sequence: CASSLDGGRSGGNEQFF.

This chain's CDR3 is CSARDESYEQYF. The CDR3 DNA follows: TGCAGTGCTAGAGATGAGTCGTACGAGCAGTACTTC. This chain joins TRBV20-1 and TRBJ2-7; D is ambiguous. V gave up 0 bases and J gave up 4 bases, with 7 bases separating them. The germline CDR1 and CDR2 sequences are DFQATT and SNEGSKA (reference sequence). CDR3 length: 12 amino acids.

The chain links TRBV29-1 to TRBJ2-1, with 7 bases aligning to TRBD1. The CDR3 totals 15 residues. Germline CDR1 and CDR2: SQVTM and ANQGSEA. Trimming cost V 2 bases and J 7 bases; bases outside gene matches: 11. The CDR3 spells CSVERGQKIRNEQFF. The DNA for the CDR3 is TGCAGCGTTGAAAGGGGGCAGAAGATACGGAATGAGCAGTTCTTC.

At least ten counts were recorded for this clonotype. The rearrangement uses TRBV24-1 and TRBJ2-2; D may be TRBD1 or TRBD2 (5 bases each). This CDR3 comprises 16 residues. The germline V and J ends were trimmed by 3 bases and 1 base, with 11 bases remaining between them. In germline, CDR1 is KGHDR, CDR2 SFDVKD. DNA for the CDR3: TGTGCCACCAGTGATCCGGGACGGCGGAACACCGGGGAGCTGTTTTTT. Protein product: CATSDPGRRNTGELFF.

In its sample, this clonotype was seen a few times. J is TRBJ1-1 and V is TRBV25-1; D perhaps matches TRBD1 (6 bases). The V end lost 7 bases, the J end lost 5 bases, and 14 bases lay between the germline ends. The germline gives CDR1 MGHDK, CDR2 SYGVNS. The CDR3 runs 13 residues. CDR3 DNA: TGTGCCAGCACACAAGGGGGGCGAACTGAAGCTTTCTTT. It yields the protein CASTQGGRTEAFF.

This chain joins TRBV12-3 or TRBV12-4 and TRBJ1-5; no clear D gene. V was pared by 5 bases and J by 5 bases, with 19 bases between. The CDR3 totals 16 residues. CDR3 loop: CASSPTHGRVYQPQHF. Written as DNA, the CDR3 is TGTGCCAGCAGTCCAACACACGGCCGGGTTTATCAGCCCCAGCATTTT.

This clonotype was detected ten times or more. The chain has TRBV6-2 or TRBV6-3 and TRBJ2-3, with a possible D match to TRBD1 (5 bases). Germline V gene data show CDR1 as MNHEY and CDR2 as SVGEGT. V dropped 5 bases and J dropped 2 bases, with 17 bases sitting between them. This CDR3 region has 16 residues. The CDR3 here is CASSAQGSEVTDTQYF. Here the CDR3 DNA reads TGTGCCAGCAGTGCCCAGGGAAGTGAGGTCACAGATACGCAGTATTTT.

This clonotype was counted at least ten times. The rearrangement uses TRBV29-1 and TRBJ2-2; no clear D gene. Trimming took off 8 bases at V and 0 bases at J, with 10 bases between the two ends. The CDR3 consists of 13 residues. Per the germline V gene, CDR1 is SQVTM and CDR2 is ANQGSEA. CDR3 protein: CSTDTANTGELFF. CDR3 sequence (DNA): TGCAGCACTGACACCGCGAACACCGGGGAGCTGTTTTTT.

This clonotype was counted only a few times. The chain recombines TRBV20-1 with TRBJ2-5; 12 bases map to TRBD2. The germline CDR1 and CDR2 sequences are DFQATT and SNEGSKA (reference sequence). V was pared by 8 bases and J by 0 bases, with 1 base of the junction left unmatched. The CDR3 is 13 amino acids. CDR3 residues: CSRLAGDQETQYF. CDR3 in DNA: TGCAGTCGACTAGCGGGGGACCAAGAGACCCAGTACTTC.

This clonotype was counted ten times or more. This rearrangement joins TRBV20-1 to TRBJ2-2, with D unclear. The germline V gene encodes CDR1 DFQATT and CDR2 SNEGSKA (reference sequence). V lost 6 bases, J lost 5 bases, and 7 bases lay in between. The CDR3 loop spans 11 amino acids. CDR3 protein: CSAIVTGELFF. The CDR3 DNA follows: TGCAGTGCCATCGTAACCGGGGAGCTGTTTTTT.

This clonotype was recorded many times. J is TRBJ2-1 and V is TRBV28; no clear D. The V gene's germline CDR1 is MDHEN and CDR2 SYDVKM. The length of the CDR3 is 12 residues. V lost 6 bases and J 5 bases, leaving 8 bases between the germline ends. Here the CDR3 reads CASRPMDNEQFF. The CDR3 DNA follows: TGTGCCAGCAGGCCCATGGACAATGAGCAGTTCTTC. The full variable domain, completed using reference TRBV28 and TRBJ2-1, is DVKVTQSSRYLVKRTGEKVFLECVQDMDHENMFWYRQDPGLGLRLIYFSYDVKMKEKGDIPEGYSVSREKKERFSLILESASTNQTSMYLCASRPMDNEQFFGPGTRLTVL.